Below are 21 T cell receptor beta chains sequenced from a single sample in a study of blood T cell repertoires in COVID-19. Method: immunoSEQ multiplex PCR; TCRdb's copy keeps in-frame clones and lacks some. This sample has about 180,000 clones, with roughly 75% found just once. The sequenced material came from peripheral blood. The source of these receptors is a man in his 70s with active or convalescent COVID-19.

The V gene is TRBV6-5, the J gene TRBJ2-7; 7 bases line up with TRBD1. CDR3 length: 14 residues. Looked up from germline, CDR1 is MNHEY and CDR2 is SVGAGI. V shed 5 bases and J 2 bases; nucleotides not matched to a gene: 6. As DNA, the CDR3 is TGTGCCAGCAGTAACCGGGACAGCCCCTACGAGCAGTACTTC. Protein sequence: CASSNRDSPYEQYF.

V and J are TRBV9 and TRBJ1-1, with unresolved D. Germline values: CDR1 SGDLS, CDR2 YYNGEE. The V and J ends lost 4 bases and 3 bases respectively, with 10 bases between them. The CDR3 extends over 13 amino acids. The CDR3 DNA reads TGTGCCAGCAGCATCCTCTCGGACACTGAAGCTTTCTTT. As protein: CASSILSDTEAFF.

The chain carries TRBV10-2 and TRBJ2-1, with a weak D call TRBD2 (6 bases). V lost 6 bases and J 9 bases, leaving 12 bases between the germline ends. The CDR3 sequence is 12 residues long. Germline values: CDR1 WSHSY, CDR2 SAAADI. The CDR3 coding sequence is TGCGCCAGCAGCTTCGGGGGAGGTGAGCAGTTCTTC. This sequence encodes CASSFGGGEQFF.

The CDR3, as DNA: TGTGCCAGCAGCGGACAGGAGAACTTGGAAAAACTGTTTTTT. Translating gives CASSGQENLEKLFF. J is TRBJ1-4 and V is TRBV9; perhaps TRBD1 as D (6 bases). Trimming cost V 3 bases and J 8 bases, with 14 bases left between them. Per germline, CDR1 SGDLS and CDR2 YYNGEE. The length of the CDR3 is 14 residues.

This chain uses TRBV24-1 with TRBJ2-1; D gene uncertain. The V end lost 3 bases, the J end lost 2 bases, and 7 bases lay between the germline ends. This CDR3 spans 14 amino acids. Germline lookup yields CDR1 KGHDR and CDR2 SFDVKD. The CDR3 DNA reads TGTGCCACCAGTGATGGGCAGCCCTACAATGAGCAGTTCTTC. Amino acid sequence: CATSDGQPYNEQFF.

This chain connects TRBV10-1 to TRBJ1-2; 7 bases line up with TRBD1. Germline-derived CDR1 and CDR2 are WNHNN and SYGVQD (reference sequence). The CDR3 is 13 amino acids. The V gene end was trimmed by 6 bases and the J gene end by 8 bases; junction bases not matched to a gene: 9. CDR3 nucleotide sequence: TGCGCCAGCAGCCCCGACAGGGACGGCGGCTACACCTTC. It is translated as CASSPDRDGGYTF.

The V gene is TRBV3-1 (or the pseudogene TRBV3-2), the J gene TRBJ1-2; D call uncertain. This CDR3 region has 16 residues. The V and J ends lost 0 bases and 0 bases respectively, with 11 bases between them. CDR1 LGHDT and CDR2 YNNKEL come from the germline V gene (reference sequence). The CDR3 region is CASSQDLAGANYGYTF. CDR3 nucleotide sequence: TGTGCCAGCAGCCAAGACTTAGCGGGAGCTAACTATGGCTACACCTTC.

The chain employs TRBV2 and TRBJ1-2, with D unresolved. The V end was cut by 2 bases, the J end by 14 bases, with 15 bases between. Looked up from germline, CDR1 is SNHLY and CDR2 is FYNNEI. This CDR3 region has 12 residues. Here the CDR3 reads CASSERTYIGTF. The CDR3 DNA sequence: TGTGCCAGCAGTGAACGGACTTATATCGGGACCTTC.

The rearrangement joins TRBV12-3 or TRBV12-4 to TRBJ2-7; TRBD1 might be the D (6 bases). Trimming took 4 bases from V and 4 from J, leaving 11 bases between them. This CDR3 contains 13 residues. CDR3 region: CASSSGEWYEQYF. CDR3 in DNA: TGTGCCAGCAGTTCAGGGGAATGGTACGAGCAGTACTTC.

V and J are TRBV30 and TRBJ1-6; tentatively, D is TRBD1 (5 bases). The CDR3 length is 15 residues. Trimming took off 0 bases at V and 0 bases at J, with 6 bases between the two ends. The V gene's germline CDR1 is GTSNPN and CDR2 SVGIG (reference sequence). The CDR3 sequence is CAWSVRGSYNSPLHF. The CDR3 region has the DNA TGTGCCTGGAGTGTAAGGGGCTCCTATAATTCACCCCTCCACTTT. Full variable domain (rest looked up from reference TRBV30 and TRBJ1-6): SQTIHQWPATLVQPVGSPLSLECTVEGTSNPNLYWYRQAAGRGLQLLFYSVGIGQISSEVPQNLSASRPQDRQFILSSKKLLLSDSGFYLCAWSVRGSYNSPLHFGNGTRLTVT.

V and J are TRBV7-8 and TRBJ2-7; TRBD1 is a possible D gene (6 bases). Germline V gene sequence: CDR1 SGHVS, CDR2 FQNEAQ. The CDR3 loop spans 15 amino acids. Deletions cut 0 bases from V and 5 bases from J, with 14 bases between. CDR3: CASSLAAQGRHEQYF. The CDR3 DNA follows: TGTGCCAGCAGCTTAGCTGCTCAGGGGAGACACGAGCAGTACTTC.

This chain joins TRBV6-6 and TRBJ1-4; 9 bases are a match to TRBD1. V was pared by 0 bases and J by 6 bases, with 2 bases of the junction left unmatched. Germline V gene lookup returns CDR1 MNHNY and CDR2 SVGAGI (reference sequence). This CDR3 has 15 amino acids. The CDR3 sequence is CASSYSTGGDEKLFF. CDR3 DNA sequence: TGTGCCAGCAGTTACTCGACAGGGGGGGATGAAAAACTGTTTTTT.

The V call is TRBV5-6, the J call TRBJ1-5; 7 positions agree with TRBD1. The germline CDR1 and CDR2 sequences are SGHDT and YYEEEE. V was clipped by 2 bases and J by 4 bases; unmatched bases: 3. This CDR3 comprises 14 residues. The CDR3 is CASSFMDRNQPQHF. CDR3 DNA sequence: TGTGCCAGCAGCTTTATGGACAGGAATCAGCCCCAGCATTTT.

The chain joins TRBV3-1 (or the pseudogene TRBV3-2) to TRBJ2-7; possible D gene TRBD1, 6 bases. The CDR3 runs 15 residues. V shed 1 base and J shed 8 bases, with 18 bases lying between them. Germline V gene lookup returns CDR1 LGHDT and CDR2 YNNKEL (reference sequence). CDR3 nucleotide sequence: TGTGCCAGCAGCCAAGGAAAACAGGGTTTACCCAAGCAGTACTTC. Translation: CASSQGKQGLPKQYF.

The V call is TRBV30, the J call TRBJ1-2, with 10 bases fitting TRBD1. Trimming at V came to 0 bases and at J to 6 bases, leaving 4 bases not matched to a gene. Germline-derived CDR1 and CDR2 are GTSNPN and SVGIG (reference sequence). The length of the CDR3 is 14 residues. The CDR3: CAWSVVGQGDGYTF. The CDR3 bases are TGTGCCTGGAGTGTCGTCGGACAGGGGGATGGCTACACCTTC. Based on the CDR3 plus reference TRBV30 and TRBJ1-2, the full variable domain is SQTIHQWPATLVQPVGSPLSLECTVEGTSNPNLYWYRQAAGRGLQLLFYSVGIGQISSEVPQNLSASRPQDRQFILSSKKLLLSDSGFYLCAWSVVGQGDGYTFGSGTRLTVV.

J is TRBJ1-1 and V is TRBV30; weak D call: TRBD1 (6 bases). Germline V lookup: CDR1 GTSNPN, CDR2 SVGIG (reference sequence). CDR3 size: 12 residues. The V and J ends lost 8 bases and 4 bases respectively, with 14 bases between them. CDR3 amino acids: CAGGRGSTEAFF. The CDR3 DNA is TGTGCCGGAGGCAGGGGTAGCACTGAAGCTTTCTTT.

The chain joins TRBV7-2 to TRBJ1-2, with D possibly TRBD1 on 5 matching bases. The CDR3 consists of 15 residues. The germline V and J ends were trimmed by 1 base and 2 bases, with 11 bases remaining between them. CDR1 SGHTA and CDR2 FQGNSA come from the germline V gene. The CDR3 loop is CASSLGGASNYGYTF. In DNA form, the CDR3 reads TGTGCCAGCAGCTTAGGTGGGGCCAGCAACTATGGCTACACCTTC.

The CDR3 here is CAARGGYESYTF. CDR3 bases: TGTGCCGCACGGGGGGGCTATGAGAGCTACACCTTC. The chain links TRBV10-3 to TRBJ1-2; D perhaps matches TRBD1 (6 bases). The CDR3 runs 12 residues. Germline V gene data show CDR1 as ENHRY and CDR2 as SYGVKD. The V and J ends lost 11 bases and 9 bases respectively, with 19 bases between them.

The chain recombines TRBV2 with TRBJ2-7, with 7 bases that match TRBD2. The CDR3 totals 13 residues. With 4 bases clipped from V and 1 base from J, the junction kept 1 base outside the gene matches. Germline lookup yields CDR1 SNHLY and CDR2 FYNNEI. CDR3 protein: CASSGGGSYEQYF. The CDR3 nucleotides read TGTGCCAGCAGTGGGGGGGGGTCCTACGAGCAGTACTTC.

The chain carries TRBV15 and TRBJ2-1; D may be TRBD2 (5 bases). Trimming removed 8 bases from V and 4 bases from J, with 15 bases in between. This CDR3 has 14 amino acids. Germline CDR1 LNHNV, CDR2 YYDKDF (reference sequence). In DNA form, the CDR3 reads TGTGCCACCTCCCAGCGGATCCCTTACAATGAGCAGTTCTTC. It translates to CATSQRIPYNEQFF.

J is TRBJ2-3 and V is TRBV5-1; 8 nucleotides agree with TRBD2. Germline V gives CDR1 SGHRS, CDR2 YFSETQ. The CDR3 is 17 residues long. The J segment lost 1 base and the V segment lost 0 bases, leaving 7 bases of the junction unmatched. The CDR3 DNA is TGCGCCAGCAGCTTGGCCGGAGCGGGAGTCGGCACAGATACGCAGTATTTT. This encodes CASSLAGAGVGTDTQYF.